This T cell receptor (beta chain) was obtained from a study of blood T cell repertoires in COVID-19 (dated by TCRdb to 2018 to 2021). For the wider study: Collaborator samples came from the United States, Italy and Spain and covered acute and convalescent phases of COVID-19. Sample metadata almost always included a de-identified subject ID, COVID-19 status, age in years and sex. The material from the prospective study consisted of cDNA or gDNA derived from T cells, B-cell-depleted T cells, or PBMCs. A freely available public database, intended as a resource for researchers studying the immune response to SARS-CoV-2, is where the repertoires were released. Where available, HLA class I and class II types were taken from metadata supplied by the sample provider and were not determined by assay-based typing. Samples were obtained from the ongoing ImmuneRACE study (first 160 participants) and from over 1,000 subjects provided by 6 global collaborators. The dataset comprised deeply sampled blood TCRbeta repertoires from subjects exposed to, actively infected with, or recovered from COVID-19.

In Seattle, one collaborating source enrolled patients while the infection was active and tracked those patients longitudinally over the course of disease. Each collaborating institution followed its own protocols to collect whole blood in K2EDTA tubes. Collaborator samples were shipped for TCRbeta analysis as frozen whole blood, isolated PBMCs, or DNA extracted from either sample type. V lost 5 bases and J lost 5 bases; the stretch between them is 12 bases long. In the germline V gene, CDR1 corresponds to ENHRY and CDR2 to SYGVKD. The CDR3 has 13 amino acids, counting the end cysteine and phenylalanine. The kept DNA is CDR3 alone, 39 bases in frame from the first base. Paper-wide results and their limitations: The amount of clinical and demographic metadata varied by source and participant and was provided uncurated.

Worth noting for this clone: Its antigen is not yet known. No quality values exist for individual bases; no much larger clone is one base distant.

TCRbeta CDR3 regions were amplified from genomic DNA using the immunoSEQ Assay, a bias-controlled multiplex PCR. The paper's processing steps were these. Within the assay, amplification of reference gene primers was used to estimate how many nucleated cells each sample contained. To quantify the absolute abundance of each unique TCRbeta CDR3 rearrangement, sequence reads were collapsed and filtered. For each sample, productive Simpson clonality was calculated as the square root of Simpson's diversity index over productive rearrangements. TCRdb stores this immuneACCESS table with in-frame sequences only. Part of the clones is absent; in the studies checked, under half of the shortfall reflects unresolved V genes, and no reason is known for the rest. V and J calls plus clone size are reproduced from that table; the DNA served to infer D and trimming. This sample is represented by tens of thousands of clones; over 75% of them were singletons. The ten largest clonotypes hold less than 35% of the sample.

The V and J segments used are TRBV10-3 and TRBJ2-5; the D gene assignment is ambiguous. This TCR was sampled from an elderly woman with COVID-19, enrolled during active disease. The material sequenced was peripheral blood. The CDR3 loop reads CAISTLPRETQYF. In nucleotides, the sequence is TGTGCCATCAGTACACTCCCGCGGGAGACCCAGTACTTC.